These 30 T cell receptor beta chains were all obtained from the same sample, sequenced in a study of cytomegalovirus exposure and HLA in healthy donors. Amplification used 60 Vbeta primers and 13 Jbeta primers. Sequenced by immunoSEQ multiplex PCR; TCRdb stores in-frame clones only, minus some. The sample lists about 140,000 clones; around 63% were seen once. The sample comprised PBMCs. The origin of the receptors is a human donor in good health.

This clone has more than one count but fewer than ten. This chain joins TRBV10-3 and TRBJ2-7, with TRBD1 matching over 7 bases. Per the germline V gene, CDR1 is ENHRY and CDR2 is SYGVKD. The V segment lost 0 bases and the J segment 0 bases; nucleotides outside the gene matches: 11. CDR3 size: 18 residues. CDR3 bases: TGTGCCATCAGTGAGTCTGGGACAGTTCGGGGAAACTCCTACGAGCAGTACTTC. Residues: CAISESGTVRGNSYEQYF.

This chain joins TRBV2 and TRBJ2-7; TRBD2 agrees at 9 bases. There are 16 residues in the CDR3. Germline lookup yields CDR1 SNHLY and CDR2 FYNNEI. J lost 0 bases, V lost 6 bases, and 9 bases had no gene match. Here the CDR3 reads CASRGGSGRPSYEQYF. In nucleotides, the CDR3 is TGTGCCAGCAGGGGAGGAAGCGGGAGGCCCTCCTACGAGCAGTACTTC.

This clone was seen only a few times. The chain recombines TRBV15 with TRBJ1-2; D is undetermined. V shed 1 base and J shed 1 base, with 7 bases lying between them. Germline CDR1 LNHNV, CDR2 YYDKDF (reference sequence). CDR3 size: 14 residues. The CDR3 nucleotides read TGTGCCACCAGCAGAGGTCAGCGTAACTATGGCTACACCTTC. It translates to CATSRGQRNYGYTF.

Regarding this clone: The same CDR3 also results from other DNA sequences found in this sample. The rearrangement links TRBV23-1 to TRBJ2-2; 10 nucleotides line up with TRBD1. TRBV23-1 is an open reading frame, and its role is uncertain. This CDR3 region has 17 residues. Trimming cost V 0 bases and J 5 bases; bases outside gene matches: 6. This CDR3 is CASSQSPPGQGTGELFF. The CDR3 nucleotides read TGCGCCAGCAGTCAATCGCCTCCGGGACAGGGGACCGGGGAGCTGTTTTTT.

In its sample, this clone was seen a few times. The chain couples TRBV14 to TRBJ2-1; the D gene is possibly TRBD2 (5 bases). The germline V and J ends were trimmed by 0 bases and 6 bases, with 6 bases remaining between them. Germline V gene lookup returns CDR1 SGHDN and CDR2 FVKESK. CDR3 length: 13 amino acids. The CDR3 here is CASSQELANEQFF. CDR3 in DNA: TGTGCCAGCAGCCAAGAGCTAGCCAATGAGCAGTTCTTC.

This CDR3 reads CASSVGQGVEAFF. CDR3 nucleotides: TGTGCCAGCAGTGTCGGACAGGGAGTTGAAGCTTTCTTT. The chain employs TRBV6-5 and TRBJ1-1; 8 nucleotides align to TRBD1. With V trimmed by 5 bases and J by 7 bases, 6 bases remained unmatched. Germline V gene sequence: CDR1 MNHEY, CDR2 SVGAGI. This CDR3 region has 13 residues.

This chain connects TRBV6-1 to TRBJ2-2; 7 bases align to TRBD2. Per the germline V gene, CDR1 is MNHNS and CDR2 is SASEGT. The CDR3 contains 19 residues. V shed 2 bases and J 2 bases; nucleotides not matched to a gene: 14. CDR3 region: CASSEIFGLGGSNTGELFF. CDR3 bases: TGTGCCAGCAGTGAAATCTTTGGGTTGGGAGGGAGTAACACCGGGGAGCTGTTTTTT.

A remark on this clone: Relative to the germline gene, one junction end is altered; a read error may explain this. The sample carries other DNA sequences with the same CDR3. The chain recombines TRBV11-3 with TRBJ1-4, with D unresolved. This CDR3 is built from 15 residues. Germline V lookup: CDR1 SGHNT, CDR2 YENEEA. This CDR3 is CASSFKRAGIEKLFF. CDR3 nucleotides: TGTGCCAGCAGCTTCAAACGCGCGGGGATAGAAAAGCTGTTTTTT.

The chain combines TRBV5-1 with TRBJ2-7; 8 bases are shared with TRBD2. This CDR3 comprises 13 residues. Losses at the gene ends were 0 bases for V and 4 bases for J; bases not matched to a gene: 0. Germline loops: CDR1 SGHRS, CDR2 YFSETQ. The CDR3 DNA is TGCGCCAGCAGCTTGGTAGCGGGATACGAGCAGTACTTC. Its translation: CASSLVAGYEQYF.

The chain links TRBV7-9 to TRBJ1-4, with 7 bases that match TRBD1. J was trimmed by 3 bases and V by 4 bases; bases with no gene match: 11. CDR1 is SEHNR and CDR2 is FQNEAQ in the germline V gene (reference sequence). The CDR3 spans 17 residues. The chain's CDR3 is CASSSFRKTGSNEKLFF. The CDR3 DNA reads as TGTGCCAGCAGCTCATTCCGAAAGACAGGGTCTAATGAAAAACTGTTTTTT.

Here the CDR3 reads CSVEEGGNEQFF. The CDR3, as DNA: TGCAGCGTTGAAGAGGGGGGAAATGAGCAGTTCTTC. The chain has TRBV29-1 and TRBJ2-1; perhaps TRBD2 as D (6 bases). The CDR3 loop spans 12 amino acids. Per the germline V gene, CDR1 is SQVTM and CDR2 is ANQGSEA. Trimming removed 0 bases from V and 7 bases from J, with 7 bases in between.

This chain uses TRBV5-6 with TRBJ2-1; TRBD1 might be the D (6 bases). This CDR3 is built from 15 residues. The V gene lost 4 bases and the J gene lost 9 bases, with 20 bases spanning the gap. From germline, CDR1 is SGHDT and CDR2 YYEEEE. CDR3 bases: TGTGCCAGCAGCGCCCGGGGACACTGGGTCTCTGAGCAGTTCTTC. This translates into CASSARGHWVSEQFF.

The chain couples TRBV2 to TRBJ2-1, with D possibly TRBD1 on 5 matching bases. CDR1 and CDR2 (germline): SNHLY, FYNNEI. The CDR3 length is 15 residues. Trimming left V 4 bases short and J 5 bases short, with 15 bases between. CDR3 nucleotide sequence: TGTGCCAGCAGTGGCATAGGGGTTCCTGACAATGAGCAGTTCTTC. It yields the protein CASSGIGVPDNEQFF.

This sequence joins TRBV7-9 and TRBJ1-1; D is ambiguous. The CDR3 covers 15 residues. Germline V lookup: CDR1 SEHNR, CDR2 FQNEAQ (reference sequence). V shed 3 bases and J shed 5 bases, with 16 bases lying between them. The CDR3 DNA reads TGTGCCAGCAGCTTGCCGGCCGGAGGAGGGACTGAAGCTTTCTTT. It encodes CASSLPAGGGTEAFF.

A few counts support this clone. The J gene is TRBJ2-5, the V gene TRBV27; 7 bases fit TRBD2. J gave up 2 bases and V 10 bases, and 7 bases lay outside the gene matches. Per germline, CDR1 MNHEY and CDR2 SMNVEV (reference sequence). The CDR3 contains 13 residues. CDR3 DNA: TGTGCCACTGCCCTAGCGGATCAAGAGACCCAGTACTTC. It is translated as CATALADQETQYF.

The CDR3 reads CASSPGTGGAYEQYF. The CDR3 bases are TGCGCCAGCAGCCCCGGGACAGGGGGCGCGTACGAGCAGTACTTC. The V call is TRBV5-1, the J call TRBJ2-7; the match to TRBD1 covers 12 bases. The CDR3 extends over 15 amino acids. J was trimmed by 4 bases and V by 4 bases; bases with no gene match: 6. Germline lookup yields CDR1 SGHRS and CDR2 YFSETQ.

CDR3 sequence: CATSTSGTHSTQYF. The CDR3 region has the DNA TGTGCCACCTCGACTAGCGGGACCCACAGTACGCAGTATTTT. The chain links TRBV10-3 to TRBJ2-3; 11 positions agree with TRBD2. CDR1 and CDR2 from the germline V gene are ENHRY and SYGVKD. The CDR3 has 14 amino acids. The V gene end was trimmed by 10 bases and the J gene end by 8 bases; junction bases not matched to a gene: 11.

The CDR3 DNA reads as TGTGCCAGCAGCTTGGGGACTAGCGGAAATGAGCAGTTCTTC. Protein: CASSLGTSGNEQFF. V usage is TRBV7-3 and J usage is TRBJ2-1, with 11 bases identical to TRBD2. This CDR3 is built from 14 residues. Germline V CDR1 and CDR2: SGHTA, FQGTGA. V shed 3 bases and J 7 bases; nucleotides not matched to a gene: 2.

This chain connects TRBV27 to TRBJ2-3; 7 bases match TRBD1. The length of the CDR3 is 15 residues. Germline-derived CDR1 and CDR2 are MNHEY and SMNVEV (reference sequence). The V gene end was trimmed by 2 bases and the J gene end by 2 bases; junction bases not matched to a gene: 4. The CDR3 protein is CASSLIGTVTDTQYF. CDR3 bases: TGTGCCAGCAGTTTAATCGGGACAGTCACAGATACGCAGTATTTT.

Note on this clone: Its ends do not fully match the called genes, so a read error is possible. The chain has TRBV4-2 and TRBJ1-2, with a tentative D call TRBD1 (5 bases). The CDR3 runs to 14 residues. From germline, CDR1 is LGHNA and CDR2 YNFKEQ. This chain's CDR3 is CASSQEEPGYDYTF. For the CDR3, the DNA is TGTGCCAGCAGCCAAGAAGAGCCAGGGTATGACTACACCTTC.

CDR3 coding DNA: TGTGCCAGCTCACCGAGGGGGCCGAGCAATCAGCCCCAGCATTTT. Protein: CASSPRGPSNQPQHF. The chain recombines TRBV18 with TRBJ1-5, with 7 positions matching TRBD1. Germline V CDR1 and CDR2: KGHSH, LQKENI. With V trimmed by 3 bases and J by 1 base, 3 bases remained unmatched. The CDR3 length is 15 residues.

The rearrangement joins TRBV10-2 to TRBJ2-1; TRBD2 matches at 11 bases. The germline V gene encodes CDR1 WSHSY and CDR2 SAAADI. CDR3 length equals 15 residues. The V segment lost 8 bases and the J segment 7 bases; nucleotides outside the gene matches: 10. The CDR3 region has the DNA TGCGCCAGCGAATTCGCTAGCGGGAGGACGAATGAGCAGTTCTTC. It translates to CASEFASGRTNEQFF.

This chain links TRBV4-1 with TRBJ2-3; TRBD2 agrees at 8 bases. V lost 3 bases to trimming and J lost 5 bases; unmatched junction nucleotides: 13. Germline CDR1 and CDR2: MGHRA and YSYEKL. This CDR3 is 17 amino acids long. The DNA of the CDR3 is TGCGCCAGCAGCCACGTCCTAAGGACTAGCCGCGGAGATACGCAGTATTTT. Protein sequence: CASSHVLRTSRGDTQYF.

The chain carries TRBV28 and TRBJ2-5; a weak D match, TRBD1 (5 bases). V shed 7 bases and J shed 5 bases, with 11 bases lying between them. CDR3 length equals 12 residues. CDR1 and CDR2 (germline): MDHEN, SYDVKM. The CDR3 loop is CASNRQRETQYF. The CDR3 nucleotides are TGTGCCAGCAACAGACAGAGGGAGACCCAGTACTTC.

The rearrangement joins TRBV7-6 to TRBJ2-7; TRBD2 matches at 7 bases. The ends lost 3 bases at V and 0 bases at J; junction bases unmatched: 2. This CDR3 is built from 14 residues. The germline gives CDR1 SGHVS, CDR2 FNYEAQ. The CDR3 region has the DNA TGTGCCAGCAGCTTCGGCGGGAGCTCCTACGAGCAGTACTTC. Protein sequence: CASSFGGSSYEQYF.

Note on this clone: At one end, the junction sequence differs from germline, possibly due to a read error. The CDR3 loop is CSAPPLHGHTF. CDR3 DNA sequence: TGCAGTGCCCCCCCCCTCCATGGCCACACCTTC. The chain carries TRBV20-1 and TRBJ1-2, with unresolved D. CDR1 and CDR2 from the germline V gene are DFQATT and SNEGSKA (reference sequence). The CDR3 runs 11 residues.

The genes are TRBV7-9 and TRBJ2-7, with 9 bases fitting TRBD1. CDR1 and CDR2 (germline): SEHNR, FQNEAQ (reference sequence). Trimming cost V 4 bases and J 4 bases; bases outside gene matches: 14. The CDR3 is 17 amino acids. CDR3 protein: CASSSPWGTGGLYEQYF. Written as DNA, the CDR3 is TGTGCCAGCAGCTCCCCCTGGGGAACAGGGGGCTTATACGAGCAGTACTTC.

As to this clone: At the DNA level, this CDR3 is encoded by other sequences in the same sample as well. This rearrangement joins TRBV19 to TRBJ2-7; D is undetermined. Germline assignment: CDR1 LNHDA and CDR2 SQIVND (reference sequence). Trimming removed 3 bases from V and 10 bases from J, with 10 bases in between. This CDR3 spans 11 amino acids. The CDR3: CASSIGQLQYF. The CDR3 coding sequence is TGTGCCAGTAGTATTGGGCAGCTCCAGTACTTC.

The CDR3 spells CATGRGTDTQYF. The CDR3 DNA sequence: TGTGCCACCGGCAGGGGGACAGATACGCAGTATTTT. The gene calls are TRBV19 and TRBJ2-3; TRBD1 matches 7 bases. This CDR3 is built from 12 residues. Germline V gives CDR1 LNHDA, CDR2 SQIVND (reference sequence). V dropped 10 bases and J dropped 3; count of bases not matched to a gene: 4. Drawing the rest from reference TRBV19 and TRBJ2-3, the complete variable domain is DGGITQSPKYLFRKEGQNVTLSCEQNLNHDAMYWYRQDPGQGLRLIYYSQIVNDFQKGDIAEGYSVSREKKESFPLTVTSAQKNPTAFYLCATGRGTDTQYFGPGTRLTVL.

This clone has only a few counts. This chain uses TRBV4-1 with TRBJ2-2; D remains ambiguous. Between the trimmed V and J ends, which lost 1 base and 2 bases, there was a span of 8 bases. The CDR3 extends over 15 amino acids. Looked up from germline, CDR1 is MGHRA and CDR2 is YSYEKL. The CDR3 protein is CASSQVSENTGELFF. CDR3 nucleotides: TGCGCCAGCAGCCAAGTGTCAGAAAACACCGGGGAGCTGTTTTTT.